Described below is a single T cell receptor (beta chain) sequence and its context. This record comes from a study of blood T cell repertoires in COVID-19. On the study more broadly: From T cells, B-cell-depleted T cells, or PBMCs came the material, which was cDNA or gDNA.

In the authors' workflow: The authors estimated nucleated cell counts from reference gene primer amplification. The table came from immunoSEQ multiplex PCR; TCRdb's copy has only in-frame clones and leaves some out. V, J and clone size reflect that table, while D and trimming were determined from the DNA. The sample comprises tens of thousands of clones, 90% of which are singletons, and 4.3% rests with the top ten. The ends were cut back, 4 bases at V and 8 bases at J, with 14 bases in the middle. The CDR3 consists of 13 residues. Germline V gene data show CDR1 as SGHAT and CDR2 as FQNNGV. The sequence was obtained from a woman of 80 years or more with active or convalescent COVID-19. Material: peripheral blood. This chain links TRBV11-2 with TRBJ1-2; perhaps TRBD1 as D (6 bases). Here the CDR3 reads CASSSQGWGGYTF. The DNA of the CDR3 is TGTGCCAGCAGCTCACAGGGATGGGGCGGCTACACCTTC.